This entry lists 19 T cell receptor beta chains sequenced from one sample in a study of T cell repertoires in cytomegalovirus infection (dated by TCRdb to the late 2010s). Sequenced on an Illumina HiSeq 1500. The raw public reads went through TCRdb reprocessing: fastp at Q25, MiXCR clone calling, in-frame beta chains kept. Rows matching on CDR3 protein sequence are summarized as one entry with the most common DNA and genes. The sample data list hundreds of thousands of distinct CDR3 sequences, and roughly 20% of these were observed just once. In total, the top ten clones hold approximately 10% of the sample. Sequencing was carried out using PBMCs. These receptors were collected from a human donor in good health (CMV status not recorded). Some clones in this sample may be carry-over from other donors' samples.

The V and J genes are TRBV7-8 and TRBJ2-1, with 8 positions matching TRBD2. Germline V lookup: CDR1 SGHVS, CDR2 FQNEAQ. This CDR3 spans 15 amino acids. The V segment lost 1 base and the J segment 8 bases; nucleotides outside the gene matches: 7. In nucleotides, the CDR3 is TGTGCCAGCAGCTTAGTAGCCGGGGGGGGTCATGAGCAGTTCTTC. It is translated as CASSLVAGGGHEQFF.

The gene calls are TRBV6-2 or TRBV6-3 and TRBJ2-7; 8 nucleotides line up with TRBD2. The J segment lost 3 bases and the V segment lost 9 bases, leaving 7 bases of the junction unmatched. Per the germline V gene, CDR1 is MNHEY and CDR2 is SVGEGT. This CDR3 region has 13 residues. The CDR3 loop reads CASGGGGIYEQYF. CDR3 DNA sequence: TGTGCCAGTGGCGGCGGGGGGATCTACGAGCAGTACTTC.

This clonotype was recorded at least ten times. V is TRBV12-3 or TRBV12-4 and J is TRBJ1-2; D not resolved. The germline V and J ends were trimmed by 3 bases and 7 bases, with 18 bases remaining between them. The CDR3 has 15 residues. The CDR3 loop is CASSFDSLGSGGYTF. The CDR3 coding sequence is TGTGCCAGCAGTTTTGATTCTTTGGGAAGTGGTGGCTACACCTTC.

This clonotype occurred many times. This chain connects TRBV4-2 to TRBJ1-6; D not certain. The CDR3 length is 13 residues. Looked up from germline, CDR1 is LGHNA and CDR2 is YNFKEQ. Trimming took off 3 bases at V and 7 bases at J, with 7 bases between the two ends. CDR3: CASSQGNNSPLHF. CDR3 bases: TGTGCCAGCAGCCAGGGAAACAATTCACCCCTCCACTTT.

The chain couples TRBV11-2 to TRBJ2-3; tentatively, D is TRBD1 or TRBD2 (6 bases each). The CDR3 consists of 15 residues. From germline, CDR1 is SGHAT and CDR2 FQNNGV. The V end lost 3 bases, the J end lost 3 bases, and 13 bases lay between the germline ends. The DNA of the CDR3 is TGTGCCAGCAGCTTCGGGGGCTCGGGTACAGATACGCAGTATTTT. Residues: CASSFGGSGTDTQYF. The full variable domain, with the rest looked up from reference TRBV11-2 and TRBJ2-3, is EAGVAQSPRYKIIEKRQSVAFWCNPISGHATLYWYQQILGQGPKLLIQFQNNGVVDDSQLPKDRFSAERLKGVDSTLKIQPAKLEDSAVYLCASSFGGSGTDTQYFGPGTRLTVL.

In this sample, this clonotype turned up many times. This sequence joins TRBV11-2 and TRBJ1-1; D remains unclear. CDR3 size: 13 residues. Germline loops: CDR1 SGHAT, CDR2 FQNNGV. V lost 5 bases and J 5 bases, leaving 12 bases between the germline ends. This CDR3 is CASSPRTGTEAFF. CDR3 nucleotide sequence: TGTGCCAGCAGCCCCAGGACTGGGACTGAAGCTTTCTTT.

The V call is TRBV20-1, the J call TRBJ2-5; unclear D gene. This CDR3 is built from 11 residues. Germline V gives CDR1 DFQATT, CDR2 SNEGSKA (reference sequence). V was pared by 6 bases and J by 5 bases, with 10 bases between. Here the CDR3 reads CSAQIEETQYF. In DNA form, the CDR3 reads TGCAGTGCCCAGATCGAGGAGACCCAGTACTTC.

This sequence joins TRBV2 and TRBJ1-1; no clear D gene. The CDR3 is 11 residues long. Germline lookup yields CDR1 SNHLY and CDR2 FYNNEI. V was shortened by 4 bases and J by 9 bases, with 9 bases between the two germline ends. DNA of the CDR3: TGTGCCAGCAGTGTGGAGATAAAAGCTTTCTTT. It codes for CASSVEIKAFF.

This clonotype was picked up a small number of times. The CDR3 DNA reads TGTGCCAGCAGTTTAGCGGGGGGGGGGCTAATTTACACTGAAGCTTTCTTT. Translation gives CASSLAGGGLIYTEAFF. The rearrangement links TRBV12-3 or TRBV12-4 to TRBJ1-1, with D possibly TRBD1 on 6 matching bases. V shed 0 bases and J shed 3 bases, with 17 bases lying between them. The length of the CDR3 is 17 residues.

The chain recombines TRBV12-3 or TRBV12-4 with TRBJ1-2; D is ambiguous. V shed 3 bases and J shed 5 bases, with 10 bases lying between them. The CDR3 extends over 13 amino acids. CDR3 in amino acids: CASSFGTLYGYTF. CDR3 in DNA: TGTGCCAGCAGTTTCGGTACACTTTATGGCTACACCTTC.

There are a few counts of this clonotype. The rearrangement links TRBV29-1 to TRBJ2-1; 7 bases are shared with TRBD2. This CDR3 has 15 amino acids. CDR1 is SQVTM and CDR2 is ANQGSEA in the germline V gene. The ends lost 4 bases at V and 8 bases at J; junction bases unmatched: 14. The CDR3 is CSVAPAGPPRHEQFF. The CDR3 DNA sequence: TGCAGCGTTGCCCCAGCGGGGCCCCCGCGGCATGAGCAGTTCTTC.

This clonotype was seen many times. The chain carries TRBV7-2 and TRBJ2-1, with D tentatively TRBD1 or TRBD2 (5 bases each). CDR3 length: 13 residues. Trimming pared 5 bases from V and 8 bases from J, leaving 13 bases between. CDR1 is SGHTA, CDR2 FQGNSA, per germline. The CDR3 coding sequence is TGTGCCAGCAGCATAAGAAGAGGGGATGAGCAGTTCTTC. This sequence encodes CASSIRRGDEQFF.

V usage is TRBV6-2 or TRBV6-3 and J usage is TRBJ2-7; maybe TRBD1 (6 bases). Trimming shortened V by 8 bases and J by 3 bases, and 11 bases separated the two germline ends. In germline, CDR1 is MNHEY, CDR2 SVGEGT. This CDR3 contains 12 residues. CDR3 region: CASSRTDYEQYF. The CDR3, as DNA: TGTGCCAGCTCCCGGACAGACTACGAGCAGTACTTC.

This clonotype was counted at least ten times. The V call is TRBV10-3, the J call TRBJ2-1; TRBD1 is a possible D gene (5 bases). Germline CDR1 and CDR2: ENHRY and SYGVKD. CDR3 length equals 14 residues. The V and J ends lost 4 bases and 6 bases respectively, with 13 bases between them. This chain's CDR3 is CAISGTGQGNEQFF. CDR3 in DNA: TGTGCCATCAGTGGGACCGGTCAGGGCAATGAGCAGTTCTTC.

This clonotype was seen repeatedly, ten times or more. This chain links TRBV12-3 or TRBV12-4 with TRBJ1-5, with 7 bases that match TRBD1. The length of the CDR3 is 13 residues. V was pared by 6 bases and J by 7 bases, with 6 bases of the junction left unmatched. Here the CDR3 DNA reads TGTGCCAGCAGCCCGACAGGGTACCAGCCCCAGCATTTT. Translated, it gives CASSPTGYQPQHF.

This clonotype was detected ten times or more. This chain uses TRBV11-2 with TRBJ2-2; D is possibly TRBD2 (6 bases). CDR1 is SGHAT and CDR2 is FQNNGV in the germline V gene. With 2 bases removed from V and 3 bases from J, the gap between germline ends came to 25 bases. CDR3 length: 20 residues. The CDR3: CASSLQPKPGLPIYTGELFF. CDR3 nucleotides: TGTGCCAGCAGCTTACAACCCAAACCAGGACTACCTATTTACACCGGGGAGCTGTTTTTT.

This clonotype has only a few counts. The chain has TRBV7-2 and TRBJ2-4; the D is unclear. V was clipped by 1 base and J by 6 bases, with 13 bases between them. This CDR3 contains 15 residues. Looked up from germline, CDR1 is SGHTA and CDR2 is FQGNSA. In DNA, the CDR3 is TGTGCCAGCAGCTTAGGGGTAGTGGCAATAAACATTCAGTACTTC. It yields the protein CASSLGVVAINIQYF.

This clonotype was counted ten times or more. The chain carries TRBV7-2 and TRBJ2-2; D call uncertain. V was cut by 5 bases and J by 0 bases, with 13 bases left in between. There are 16 residues in the CDR3. Germline CDR1 reads SGHTA; CDR2 reads FQGNSA. This CDR3 is CASSPQHVANTGELFF. Written as DNA, the CDR3 is TGTGCCAGCAGCCCTCAACACGTGGCGAACACCGGGGAGCTGTTTTTT.

In this sample, this clonotype turned up many times. The chain links TRBV7-2 to TRBJ1-1, with TRBD1 matching 7 bases. V lost 4 bases, J lost 3 bases, and 8 bases stayed unmatched. This CDR3 has 15 residues. Germline CDR1 is SGHTA and CDR2 is FQGNSA. The CDR3 spells CASSSQGGPDTEAFF. Written as DNA, the CDR3 is TGTGCCAGCAGCTCCCAGGGGGGCCCGGACACTGAAGCTTTCTTT.